Below are 17 T cell receptor beta chains sequenced from a single sample in a study of blood T cell repertoires in COVID-19. Method: immunoSEQ multiplex PCR; TCRdb's copy keeps in-frame clones and lacks some. Of over 150,000 clones listed, about four fifths are singletons. The source material was peripheral blood. The receptors were sampled from a woman older than 75 with acute or convalescent COVID-19.

The rearrangement uses TRBV7-9 and TRBJ1-2; D ambiguous. The V end lost 5 bases, the J end lost 0 bases, and 16 bases lay between the germline ends. Per the germline V gene, CDR1 is SEHNR and CDR2 is FQNEAQ (reference sequence). The CDR3 sequence is 16 residues long. CDR3 loop: CASSPPGQAANYGYTF. Written as DNA, the CDR3 is TGTGCCAGCAGCCCTCCCGGCCAGGCCGCTAACTATGGCTACACCTTC. Supplemented by reference TRBV7-9 and TRBJ1-2, the full variable domain reads DTGVSQNPRHKITKRGQNVTFRCDPISEHNRLYWYRQTLGQGPEFLTYFQNEAQLEKSRLLSDRFSAERPKGSFSTLEIQRTEQGDSAMYLCASSPPGQAANYGYTFGSGTRLTVV.

The chain links TRBV7-2 to TRBJ2-1; TRBD2 agrees at 10 bases. Germline loops: CDR1 SGHTA, CDR2 FQGNSA. CDR3 length: 16 amino acids. With 1 base clipped from V and 9 bases from J, the junction kept 9 bases outside the gene matches. CDR3 nucleotide sequence: TGTGCCAGCAGCTTAGTTCTTCTAGCGGGAGTGGTTGAGCAGTTCTTC. As protein: CASSLVLLAGVVEQFF.

This sequence joins TRBV29-1 and TRBJ1-5; 10 nucleotides line up with TRBD1. After removal of 4 bases from V and 7 bases from J, the junction contained 1 base not matched to a gene. The CDR3 loop spans 12 amino acids. Per germline, CDR1 SQVTM and CDR2 ANQGSEA. The CDR3 region has the DNA TGCAGCGTTGGGGACAGGGGCCAGCCCCAGCATTTT. Translating it yields CSVGDRGQPQHF.

J is TRBJ2-7 and V is TRBV20-1; D uncertain. This CDR3 has 12 residues. Trimming shortened V by 3 bases and J by 4 bases, and 10 bases separated the two germline ends. Germline CDR1 is DFQATT and CDR2 is SNEGSKA (reference sequence). Written as DNA, the CDR3 is TGCAGTGCTAGTGGCCACTCGTACGAGCAGTACTTC. This sequence encodes CSASGHSYEQYF.

The chain links TRBV11-1 to TRBJ2-3; 10 positions agree with TRBD2. Germline values: CDR1 SGHAT, CDR2 FQDESV (reference sequence). The CDR3 sequence is 15 residues long. With V trimmed by 6 bases and J by 4 bases, 7 bases remained unmatched. CDR3 DNA sequence: TGTGCCAGCAGAAGCAGCGGGGGGGGCGCAGATACGCAGTATTTT. It codes for CASRSSGGGADTQYF.

Regarding this clone: Different DNA sequences within this sample yield the same CDR3. The rearrangement joins TRBV9 to TRBJ1-3, with D possibly being TRBD1 (6 bases). CDR1 is SGDLS, CDR2 YYNGEE, per germline. The CDR3 covers 17 residues. The V end lost 0 bases, the J end lost 0 bases, and 13 bases lay between the germline ends. CDR3 protein: CASSVGVGQSSGNTIYF. CDR3 nucleotide sequence: TGTGCCAGCAGCGTAGGCGTCGGACAGAGCTCTGGAAACACCATATATTTT.

In its sample, this clone was seen a few times. J is TRBJ2-7 and V is TRBV27; 10 bases fit TRBD1. The junction had 9 bases not matched to a gene; V was cut back by 4 bases and J by 6 bases. CDR1 MNHEY and CDR2 SMNVEV come from the germline V gene (reference sequence). The CDR3 totals 15 residues. The chain's CDR3 is CASSYRDRGISEQYF. The DNA for the CDR3 is TGTGCCAGCAGTTACCGGGACAGGGGTATCAGCGAGCAGTACTTC.

The genes are TRBV28 and TRBJ1-3, with D unresolved. Germline CDR1 MDHEN, CDR2 SYDVKM. This CDR3 region has 15 residues. Trimming removed 4 bases from V and 4 bases from J, with 14 bases in between. The CDR3 sequence is CASSSPRGAGNTIYF. As DNA, the CDR3 is TGTGCCAGCAGTTCCCCCCGGGGTGCGGGAAACACCATATATTTT.

The rearrangement joins TRBV18 to TRBJ2-1, with a tentative D call TRBD1 (5 bases). The V end was cut by 0 bases, the J end by 3 bases, with 6 bases between. The CDR3 length is 14 residues. From germline, CDR1 is KGHSH and CDR2 LQKENI. The CDR3, as DNA: TGTGCCAGCTCACCACCAGGGGACTACAATGAGCAGTTCTTC. This encodes CASSPPGDYNEQFF.

The chain has TRBV30 and TRBJ2-5; the match to TRBD1 covers 11 bases. The V gene's germline CDR1 is GTSNPN and CDR2 SVGIG (reference sequence). After removal of 5 bases from V and 5 bases from J, the junction contained 7 bases not matched to a gene. The CDR3 totals 14 residues. Here the CDR3 DNA reads TGTGCCTGGGACAGGACAGGGGGCGCCGAGACCCAGTACTTC. It encodes CAWDRTGGAETQYF. The variable domain in full, with the rest retrieved from reference TRBV30 and TRBJ2-5, is SQTIHQWPATLVQPVGSPLSLECTVEGTSNPNLYWYRQAAGRGLQLLFYSVGIGQISSEVPQNLSASRPQDRQFILSSKKLLLSDSGFYLCAWDRTGGAETQYFGPGTRLLVL.

The chain employs TRBV25-1 and TRBJ2-6, with 7 bases aligning to TRBD1. This CDR3 comprises 15 residues. Germline trimming cut 6 bases from V and 2 bases from J; bases unmatched to any gene: 4. Germline V gives CDR1 MGHDK, CDR2 SYGVNS. The CDR3 coding sequence is TGTGCCAGCAGAGAAACAGGGGCTGGGGCCAACGTCCTGACTTTC. It encodes CASRETGAGANVLTF.

This clone was counted a few times. This sequence joins TRBV7-8 and TRBJ2-6; possibly TRBD1 for D (6 bases). V lost 4 bases to trimming and J lost 0 bases, with 13 bases between them. This CDR3 comprises 17 residues. From germline, CDR1 is SGHVS and CDR2 FQNEAQ. CDR3: CASSSPDSLSGANVLTF. The CDR3 bases are TGTGCCAGCAGCTCTCCGGACAGCCTCTCTGGGGCCAACGTCCTGACTTTC.

The chain is built from TRBV5-6 and TRBJ1-1; D is possibly TRBD1 (5 bases). There are 13 residues in the CDR3. The germline V gene has CDR1 SGHDT and CDR2 YYEEEE. Trimming shortened V by 0 bases and J by 10 bases, and 13 bases separated the two germline ends. The DNA for the CDR3 is TGTGCCAGCAGCTTGGGCCAGGGTCCGGTAGCTTTCTTT. Translation: CASSLGQGPVAFF. Full variable domain (remainder filled in from reference TRBV5-6 and TRBJ1-1): DAGVTQSPTHLIKTRGQQVTLRCSPKSGHDTVSWYQQALGQGPQFIFQYYEEEERQRGNFPDRFSGHQFPNYSSELNVNALLLGDSALYLCASSLGQGPVAFFGQGTRLTVV.

This clone was seen a single time. The V and J genes are TRBV5-6 and TRBJ2-2; the match to TRBD2 covers 8 bases. The CDR3 consists of 17 residues. After removal of 3 bases from V and 3 bases from J, the junction contained 10 bases not matched to a gene. Per germline, CDR1 SGHDT and CDR2 YYEEEE. CDR3 sequence (DNA): TGTGCCAGCAGCTCCGCGTCGGGGGGGGATCACACCGGGGAGCTGTTTTTT. Translated, it gives CASSSASGGDHTGELFF.

The rearrangement uses TRBV7-6 and TRBJ2-2; 12 nucleotides line up with TRBD1. This CDR3 comprises 16 residues. V shed 5 bases and J 5 bases; nucleotides not matched to a gene: 6. Per the germline V gene, CDR1 is SGHVS and CDR2 is FNYEAQ. CDR3 protein: CASSLGTGGWTGELFF. The CDR3 DNA reads as TGTGCCAGCAGCCTAGGGACAGGGGGCTGGACCGGGGAGCTGTTTTTT.

The chain employs TRBV27 and TRBJ2-5; D remains unclear. Germline CDR1 MNHEY, CDR2 SMNVEV (reference sequence). V lost 6 bases, J lost 4 bases, and 12 bases lay in between. CDR3 length: 13 residues. For the CDR3, the DNA is TGTGCCAGCAGAACACATGATGGAGAGACCCAGTACTTC. As protein: CASRTHDGETQYF.

V and J are TRBV6-4 and TRBJ1-5, with D perhaps matching TRBD1 (5 bases). The CDR3 is made up of 18 amino acids. V lost 2 bases, J lost 2 bases, and 19 bases lay in between. Germline V gene data show CDR1 as MRHNA and CDR2 as SNTAGT. This chain's CDR3 is CASSDPRQNRWRNQPQHF. CDR3 nucleotides: TGTGCCAGCAGTGACCCACGACAGAACCGCTGGCGCAATCAGCCCCAGCATTTT.